This T cell receptor (beta chain) was sequenced during a study of identifying expanded T cells in peripheral blood. The CDR3 has 16 amino acids. Deletions cut 2 bases from V and 0 bases from J, with 15 bases between. CDR1 and CDR2 (germline): SGDLS, YYNGEE. Profiled with immunoSEQ multiplex PCR; TCRdb holds only in-frame clones, not every one. The profile shows under 85,000 clones, 65% to 85% of them singletons. The specimen sequenced was blood. The gene calls are TRBV9 and TRBJ2-7, with D perhaps TRBD2 (6 bases). The sequence came from a person between 18 and 69 years old in good health. The CDR3 loop reads CASSVLSGSSSYEQYF. The CDR3 DNA sequence: TGTGCCAGCAGCGTCCTTAGCGGAAGTAGCTCCTACGAGCAGTACTTC.